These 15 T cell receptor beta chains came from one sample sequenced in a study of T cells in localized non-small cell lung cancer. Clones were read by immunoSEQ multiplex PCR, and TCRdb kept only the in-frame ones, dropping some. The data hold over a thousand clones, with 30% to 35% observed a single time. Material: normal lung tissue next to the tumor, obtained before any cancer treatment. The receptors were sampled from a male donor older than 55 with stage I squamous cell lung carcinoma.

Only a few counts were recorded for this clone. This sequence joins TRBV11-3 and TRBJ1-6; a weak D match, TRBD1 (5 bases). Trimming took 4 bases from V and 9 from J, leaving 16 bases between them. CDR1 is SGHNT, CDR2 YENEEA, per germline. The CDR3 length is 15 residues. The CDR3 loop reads CASSSRGAEGSPLHF. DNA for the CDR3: TGTGCCAGCAGCTCTAGGGGAGCTGAGGGTTCACCCCTCCACTTT.

The CDR3 nucleotides are TGTGCCTGGAGTGACGGGGGATCACCCCTCCACTTT. Its translation: CAWSDGGSPLHF. The rearrangement joins TRBV30 to TRBJ1-6; a possible D gene is TRBD1 (5 bases). The ends were cut back, 1 base at V and 10 bases at J, with 8 bases in the middle. This CDR3 spans 12 amino acids. Germline V lookup: CDR1 GTSNPN, CDR2 SVGIG (reference sequence). The full variable domain, its missing parts supplied by reference TRBV30 and TRBJ1-6, is SQTIHQWPATLVQPVGSPLSLECTVEGTSNPNLYWYRQAAGRGLQLLFYSVGIGQISSEVPQNLSASRPQDRQFILSSKKLLLSDSGFYLCAWSDGGSPLHFGNGTRLTVT.

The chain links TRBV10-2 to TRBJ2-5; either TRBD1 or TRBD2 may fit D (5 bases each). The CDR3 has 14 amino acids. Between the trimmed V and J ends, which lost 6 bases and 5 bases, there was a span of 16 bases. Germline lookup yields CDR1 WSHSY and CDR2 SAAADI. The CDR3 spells CASSQRGVTETQYF. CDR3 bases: TGCGCCAGCAGCCAGAGGGGCGTTACGGAGACCCAGTACTTC.

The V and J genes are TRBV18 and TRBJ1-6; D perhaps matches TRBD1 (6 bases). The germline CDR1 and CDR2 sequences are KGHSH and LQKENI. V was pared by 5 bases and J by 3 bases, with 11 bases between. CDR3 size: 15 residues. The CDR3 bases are TGTGCCAGCTCAGCGACAGGAGACTATAATTCACCCCTCCACTTT. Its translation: CASSATGDYNSPLHF.

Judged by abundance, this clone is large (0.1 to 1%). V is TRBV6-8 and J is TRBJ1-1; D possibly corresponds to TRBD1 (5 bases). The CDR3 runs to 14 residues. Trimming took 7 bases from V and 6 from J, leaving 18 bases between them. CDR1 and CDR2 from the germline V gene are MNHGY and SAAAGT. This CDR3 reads CASNERSEGPEAFF. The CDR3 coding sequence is TGTGCCAGCAACGAGCGGTCTGAGGGGCCTGAAGCTTTCTTT.

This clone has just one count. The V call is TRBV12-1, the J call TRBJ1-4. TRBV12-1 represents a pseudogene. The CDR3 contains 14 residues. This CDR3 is CASSFWRVEEKLFF. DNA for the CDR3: TGTGCCAGCAGCTTTTGGAGGGTAGAAGAAAAACTGTTTTTT.

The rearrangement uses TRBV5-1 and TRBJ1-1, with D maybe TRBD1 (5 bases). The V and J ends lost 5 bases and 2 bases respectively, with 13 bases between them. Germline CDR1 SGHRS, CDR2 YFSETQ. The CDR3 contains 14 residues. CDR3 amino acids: CASSRREGNTEAFF. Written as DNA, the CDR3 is TGCGCCAGCAGTCGCAGGGAAGGAAACACTGAAGCTTTCTTT.

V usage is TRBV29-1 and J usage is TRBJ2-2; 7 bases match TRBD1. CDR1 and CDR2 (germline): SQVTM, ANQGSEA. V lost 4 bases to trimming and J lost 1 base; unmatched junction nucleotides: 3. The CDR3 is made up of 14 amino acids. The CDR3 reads CSVVWTGNTGELFF. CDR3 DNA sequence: TGCAGCGTTGTATGGACAGGGAACACCGGGGAGCTGTTTTTT.

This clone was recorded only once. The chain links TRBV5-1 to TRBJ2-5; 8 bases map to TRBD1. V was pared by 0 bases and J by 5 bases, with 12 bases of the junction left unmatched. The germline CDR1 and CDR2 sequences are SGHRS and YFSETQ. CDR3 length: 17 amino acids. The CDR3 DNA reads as TGCGCCAGCAGCTTGGAGGGGACAGGTTGGGGATGGGAGACCCAGTACTTC. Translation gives CASSLEGTGWGWETQYF.

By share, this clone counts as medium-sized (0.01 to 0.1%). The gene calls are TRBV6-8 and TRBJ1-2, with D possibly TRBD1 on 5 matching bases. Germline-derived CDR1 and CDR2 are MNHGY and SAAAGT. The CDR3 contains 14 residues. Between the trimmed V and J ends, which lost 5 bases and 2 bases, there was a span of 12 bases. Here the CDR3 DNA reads TGTGCCAGCAGTCGACCGGGGGTCAACTATGGCTACACCTTC. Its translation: CASSRPGVNYGYTF.

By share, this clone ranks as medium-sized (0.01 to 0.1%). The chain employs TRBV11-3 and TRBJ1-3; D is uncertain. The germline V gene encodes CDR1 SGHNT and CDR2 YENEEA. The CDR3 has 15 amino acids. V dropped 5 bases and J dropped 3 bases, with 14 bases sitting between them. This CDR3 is CASSAQWSGGNTIYF. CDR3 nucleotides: TGTGCCAGCAGCGCACAGTGGTCTGGTGGAAACACCATATATTTT. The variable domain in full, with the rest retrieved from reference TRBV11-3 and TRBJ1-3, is EAGVVQSPRYKIIEKKQPVAFWCNPISGHNTLYWYLQNLGQGPELLIRYENEEAVDDSQLPKDRFSAERLKGVDSTLKIQPAELGDSAVYLCASSAQWSGGNTIYFGEGSWLTVV.

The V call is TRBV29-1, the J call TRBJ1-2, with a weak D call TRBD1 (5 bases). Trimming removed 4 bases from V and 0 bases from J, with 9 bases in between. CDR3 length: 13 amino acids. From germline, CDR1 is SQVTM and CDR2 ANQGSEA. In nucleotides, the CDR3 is TGCAGCGTTGGGGGCGCACCTAACTATGGCTACACCTTC. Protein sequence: CSVGGAPNYGYTF.

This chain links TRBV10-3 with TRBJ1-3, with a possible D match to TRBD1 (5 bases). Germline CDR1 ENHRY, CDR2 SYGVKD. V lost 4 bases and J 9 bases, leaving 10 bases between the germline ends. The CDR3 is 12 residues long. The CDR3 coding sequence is TGTGCCATCAGTGTCCCGGGGGGCACCATATATTTT. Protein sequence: CAISVPGGTIYF.

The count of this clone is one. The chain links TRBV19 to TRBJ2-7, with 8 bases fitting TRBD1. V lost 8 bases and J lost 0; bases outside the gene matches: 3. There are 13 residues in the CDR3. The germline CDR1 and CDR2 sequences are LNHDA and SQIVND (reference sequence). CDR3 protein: CASAGTGSYEQYF. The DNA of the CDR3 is TGTGCCAGTGCCGGGACAGGCTCCTACGAGCAGTACTTC.

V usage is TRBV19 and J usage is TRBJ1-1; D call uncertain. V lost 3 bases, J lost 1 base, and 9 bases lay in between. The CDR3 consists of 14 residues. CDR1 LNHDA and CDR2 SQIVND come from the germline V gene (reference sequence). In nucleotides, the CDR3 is TGTGCCAGTAGTATCTCTCCATCGAACACTGAAGCTTTCTTT. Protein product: CASSISPSNTEAFF. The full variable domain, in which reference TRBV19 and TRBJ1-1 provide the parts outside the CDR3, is DGGITQSPKYLFRKEGQNVTLSCEQNLNHDAMYWYRQDPGQGLRLIYYSQIVNDFQKGDIAEGYSVSREKKESFPLTVTSAQKNPTAFYLCASSISPSNTEAFFGQGTRLTVV.